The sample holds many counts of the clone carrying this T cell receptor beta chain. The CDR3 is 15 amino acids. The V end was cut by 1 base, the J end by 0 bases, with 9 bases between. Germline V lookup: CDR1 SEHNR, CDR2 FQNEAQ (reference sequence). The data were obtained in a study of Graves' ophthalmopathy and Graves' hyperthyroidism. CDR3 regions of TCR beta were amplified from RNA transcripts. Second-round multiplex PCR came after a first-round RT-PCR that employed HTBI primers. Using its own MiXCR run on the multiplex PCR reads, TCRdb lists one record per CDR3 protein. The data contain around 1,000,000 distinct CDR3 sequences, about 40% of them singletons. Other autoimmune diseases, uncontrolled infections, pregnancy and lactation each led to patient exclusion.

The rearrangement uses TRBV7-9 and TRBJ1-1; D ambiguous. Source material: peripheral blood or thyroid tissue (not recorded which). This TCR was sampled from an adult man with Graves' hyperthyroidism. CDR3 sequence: CASSLVMGMNTEAFF. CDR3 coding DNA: TGTGCCAGCAGCTTAGTGATGGGGATGAACACTGAAGCTTTCTTT.